What follows are 21 T cell receptor beta chains derived from one specimen sequenced in a study of T cell responses to AZD1222 COVID-19 vaccine. The data were produced by immunoSEQ multiplex PCR, yet TCRdb's version contains in-frame clones alone and is incomplete. The table has about 120,000 clones, over 80% seen once. The sample was peripheral blood, taken on day 0 of AZD1222 vaccination. The receptor set was obtained from an adult in good health.

The chain combines TRBV28 with TRBJ2-7, with TRBD1 as a possible D gene (6 bases). The V end lost 2 bases, the J end lost 0 bases, and 11 bases lay between the germline ends. CDR1 and CDR2 (germline): MDHEN, SYDVKM. The length of the CDR3 is 15 residues. The DNA for the CDR3 is TGTGCCAGCAGTTTAGGTCAGGGGAGCTCCTACGAGCAGTACTTC. It encodes CASSLGQGSSYEQYF.

A single count supports this clone. The V call is TRBV28, the J call TRBJ1-2, with 8 bases matching TRBD1. CDR1 MDHEN and CDR2 SYDVKM come from the germline V gene. The CDR3 has 14 amino acids. Unmatched junction bases numbered 5, after V lost 3 bases and J lost 5 bases. For the CDR3, the DNA is TGTGCCAGCAGTTTTTCCAGGGGGCTATATGGCTACACCTTC. This codes for CASSFSRGLYGYTF.

This clone is a singleton in its sample. The chain has TRBV7-2 and TRBJ2-7; a possible D gene is TRBD2 (6 bases). This CDR3 region has 16 residues. Germline V lookup: CDR1 SGHTA, CDR2 FQGNSA. Trimming left V 4 bases short and J 2 bases short, with 18 bases between. The CDR3 nucleotides are TGTGCCAGCAGCTCAGGACTTGACGGACTAACCTACGAGCAGTACTTC. It is translated as CASSSGLDGLTYEQYF.

The rearrangement joins TRBV27 to TRBJ1-3; TRBD1 might be the D (5 bases). Per the germline V gene, CDR1 is MNHEY and CDR2 is SMNVEV (reference sequence). V was pared by 8 bases and J by 4 bases, with 12 bases between. The CDR3 length is 13 residues. Here the CDR3 reads CASSGGDGNTIYF. CDR3 bases: TGTGCCAGCTCAGGCGGGGACGGAAACACCATATATTTT.

The gene calls are TRBV6-6 and TRBJ1-3; 9 bases are a match to TRBD1. CDR3 size: 15 residues. Germline-derived CDR1 and CDR2 are MNHNY and SVGAGI (reference sequence). V lost 6 bases, J lost 4 bases, and 7 bases stayed unmatched. This CDR3 reads CASRQTGGRGNTIYF. The CDR3 DNA follows: TGTGCCAGCAGACAGACAGGGGGACGAGGAAACACCATATATTTT.

The CDR3 sequence is CASSLAPTGYNGYTF. The CDR3, as DNA: TGTGCCAGCAGCTTAGCCCCGACAGGGTATAATGGCTACACCTTC. The V call is TRBV11-2, the J call TRBJ1-2; 7 bases align to TRBD1. The CDR3 totals 15 residues. The trim removed 1 base at V and 6 bases at J, leaving 8 bases unmatched. CDR1 and CDR2 (germline): SGHAT, FQNNGV.

V usage is TRBV19 and J usage is TRBJ1-3; 8 bases agree with TRBD1. Per the germline V gene, CDR1 is LNHDA and CDR2 is SQIVND (reference sequence). This CDR3 has 15 amino acids. The ends lost 5 bases at V and 2 bases at J; junction bases unmatched: 5. CDR3 in DNA: TGTGCCAGTAGTCCTACAGGGGGAGCTGGAAACACCATATATTTT. Residues: CASSPTGGAGNTIYF.

This chain joins TRBV11-2 and TRBJ2-5; no clear D. V was pared by 5 bases and J by 9 bases, with 16 bases between. Germline V CDR1 and CDR2: SGHAT, FQNNGV. The CDR3 extends over 13 amino acids. This chain's CDR3 is CASSPESVAAQYF. CDR3 coding DNA: TGTGCCAGCAGCCCTGAGTCCGTCGCGGCCCAGTACTTC.

The chain recombines TRBV5-1 with TRBJ2-7; D may correspond to TRBD1 or TRBD2 (5 bases each). V lost 4 bases and J 3 bases, leaving 14 bases between the germline ends. Looked up from germline, CDR1 is SGHRS and CDR2 is YFSETQ. CDR3 length: 14 amino acids. This chain's CDR3 is CASSQGTAIYEQYF. In DNA form, the CDR3 reads TGCGCCAGCAGCCAAGGGACGGCGATCTACGAGCAGTACTTC.

This rearrangement joins TRBV5-4 to TRBJ1-2; possible D gene TRBD1, 5 bases. V was cut by 2 bases and J by 4 bases, with 18 bases left in between. The CDR3 extends over 16 amino acids. Germline CDR1 SGHNT, CDR2 YYREEE (reference sequence). The CDR3 protein is CASSFYLAGRFYGYTF. The CDR3, as DNA: TGTGCCAGCAGCTTCTATTTAGCAGGGAGGTTCTATGGCTACACCTTC.

There are a few counts of this clone. The V call is TRBV2, the J call TRBJ1-5; 7 bases line up with TRBD1. V trimming: 6 bases; J trimming: 5 bases; junction bases outside the gene matches: 10. CDR3 length equals 15 residues. CDR1 and CDR2 from the germline V gene are SNHLY and FYNNEI. The CDR3 coding sequence is TGTGCCAGCAGCCCAGGGGAGGGGGCGGATCAGCCCCAGCATTTT. Translation gives CASSPGEGADQPQHF.

The rearrangement links TRBV30 to TRBJ1-6, with D hard to call. Trimming shortened V by 0 bases and J by 4 bases, and 7 bases separated the two germline ends. This CDR3 comprises 14 residues. Germline V gene sequence: CDR1 GTSNPN, CDR2 SVGIG (reference sequence). The CDR3 DNA follows: TGTGCCTGGAGTGTAACAGTATATAATTCACCCCTCCACTTT. Translating gives CAWSVTVYNSPLHF. The complete variable domain, with remaining parts taken from reference TRBV30 and TRBJ1-6, reads SQTIHQWPATLVQPVGSPLSLECTVEGTSNPNLYWYRQAAGRGLQLLFYSVGIGQISSEVPQNLSASRPQDRQFILSSKKLLLSDSGFYLCAWSVTVYNSPLHFGNGTRLTVT.

This chain joins TRBV19 and TRBJ1-3; D is undetermined. Germline CDR1 reads LNHDA; CDR2 reads SQIVND (reference sequence). Between the trimmed V and J ends, which lost 4 bases and 2 bases, there was a span of 21 bases. The CDR3 extends over 18 amino acids. CDR3 protein: CASSTLDRVLYPGNTIYF. In DNA form, the CDR3 reads TGTGCCAGTAGTACTTTGGACCGGGTTTTGTACCCTGGAAACACCATATATTTT.

V usage is TRBV6-2 or TRBV6-3 and J usage is TRBJ1-2; a possible D gene is TRBD1 (6 bases). Trimming removed 5 bases from V and 6 bases from J, with 10 bases in between. This CDR3 has 12 residues. Germline CDR1 MNHEY, CDR2 SVGEGT. The CDR3 DNA reads TGTGCCAGCAGTACAGGGACGCATGGCTACACCTTC. Residues: CASSTGTHGYTF.

This clone was seen only once. This chain connects TRBV5-1 to TRBJ1-2; possibly TRBD1 for D (5 bases). Germline V gene data show CDR1 as SGHRS and CDR2 as YFSETQ. V was shortened by 2 bases and J by 3 bases, with 8 bases between the two germline ends. The length of the CDR3 is 13 residues. In nucleotides, the CDR3 is TGCGCCAGCAGCTTCGGGACTTACTATGGCTACACCTTC. Protein: CASSFGTYYGYTF.

The genes are TRBV3-1 (or the pseudogene TRBV3-2) and TRBJ2-2, with 14 bases identical to TRBD2. The ends lost 7 bases at V and 4 bases at J; junction bases unmatched: 11. CDR3 size: 18 residues. CDR1 is LGHDT, CDR2 YNNKEL, per germline (reference sequence). CDR3 sequence (DNA): TGTGCCAGCACCTTGGGACTAGCGGGAGCCTCGGGCACCGGGGAGCTGTTTTTT. Amino acids: CASTLGLAGASGTGELFF.

The CDR3 loop reads CSVTIYNEQFF. The DNA of the CDR3 is TGCAGCGTTACCATTTACAATGAGCAGTTCTTC. The chain carries TRBV29-1 and TRBJ2-1, with D uncertain. This CDR3 is built from 11 residues. V was trimmed by 5 bases and J by 4 bases, leaving 6 bases between them. CDR1 is SQVTM, CDR2 ANQGSEA, per germline.

V and J are TRBV19 and TRBJ2-7; tentatively, D is TRBD1 (5 bases). Germline loops: CDR1 LNHDA, CDR2 SQIVND (reference sequence). Deletions cut 6 bases from V and 3 bases from J, with 12 bases between. The CDR3 covers 13 residues. CDR3 protein: CASRTTASYEQYF. For the CDR3, the DNA is TGTGCCAGTAGGACGACAGCTAGCTACGAGCAGTACTTC.

V gene TRBV5-4 combines with J gene TRBJ2-1, with 9 bases aligning to TRBD2. This CDR3 has 13 amino acids. Germline trimming cut 4 bases from V and 6 bases from J; bases unmatched to any gene: 2. CDR1 and CDR2 from the germline V gene are SGHNT and YYREEE (reference sequence). CDR3 nucleotides: TGTGCCAGCAGCGCGACTAGCGGCAATGAGCAGTTCTTC. It encodes CASSATSGNEQFF.

The chain uses TRBV11-3 and TRBJ1-4; D not resolved. CDR3 length: 16 amino acids. The germline gives CDR1 SGHNT, CDR2 YENEEA. V was cut by 0 bases and J by 5 bases, with 13 bases left in between. For the CDR3, the DNA is TGTGCCAGCAGCTTAGAGGCAACCGGGCCCAATGAAAAACTGTTTTTT. This sequence encodes CASSLEATGPNEKLFF.

The J gene is TRBJ2-5, the V gene TRBV11-2, with 10 bases matching TRBD2. The trim removed 6 bases at V and 5 bases at J, leaving 12 bases unmatched. The CDR3 loop spans 16 amino acids. The germline gives CDR1 SGHAT, CDR2 FQNNGV. This CDR3 is CASRGLSGGAGETQYF. The CDR3 nucleotides read TGTGCCAGCAGGGGTCTGAGCGGGGGGGCCGGTGAGACCCAGTACTTC.